These 20 T cell receptor beta chains share one sample of origin, sequenced in a study of T cell clones after liver transplantation (dated by TCRdb to the late 2010s). According to the study, the label for this sample's time point signals: pre-transplant. The library was generated by the immunoSEQ multiplex PCR assay. TCRdb re-hosts the immuneACCESS table, in-frame sequences only. Its copies lack some clones; in the studies checked, an unresolved V gene accounts for under half of them, and the cause for the rest is not known. The sample profile shows roughly 6,100 clones; about 84% of them were found once. In total, the top ten clones hold roughly a third of the sample. The specimen comprised CD8+ T cells from blood, sampled before liver transplant. These receptors all stem from a human donor who received a liver transplant.

This clone appeared a single time. This chain joins TRBV4-2 and TRBJ1-5, with 7 bases identical to TRBD1. This CDR3 region has 16 residues. With 0 bases clipped from V and 7 bases from J, the junction kept 9 bases outside the gene matches. CDR1 is LGHNA, CDR2 YNFKEQ, per germline. This CDR3 reads CASSQESEGAWQPQHF. The DNA for the CDR3 is TGTGCCAGCAGCCAAGAATCGGAGGGGGCCTGGCAGCCCCAGCATTTT.

The chain uses TRBV4-3 and TRBJ2-1; 11 bases align to TRBD2. This CDR3 is 15 amino acids long. CDR1 and CDR2 from the germline V gene are LGHNA and YSLEER. V lost 4 bases and J lost 12; bases outside the gene matches: 11. The CDR3 DNA reads as TGCGCCAGCAGCCCCCTAGCGGGGGGACTCAAGGGGCAGTTCTTC. Translated, it gives CASSPLAGGLKGQFF.

This chain joins TRBV4-2 and TRBJ2-5; D call uncertain. Trimming took off 0 bases at V and 4 bases at J, with 12 bases between the two ends. CDR1 LGHNA and CDR2 YNFKEQ come from the germline V gene. The CDR3 consists of 15 residues. The CDR3 is CASSQDPGPRETQYF. CDR3 DNA sequence: TGTGCCAGCAGCCAAGATCCTGGGCCCAGAGAGACCCAGTACTTC.

The chain uses TRBV5-4 and TRBJ2-1; 8 bases map to TRBD2. The CDR3 runs 17 residues. V gave up 4 bases and J gave up 10 bases; unmatched junction bases: 19. Germline CDR1 is SGHNT and CDR2 is YYREEE (reference sequence). CDR3 nucleotide sequence: TGTGCCAGCAGCGGGACTCCCCGGGAGGGGTATGACGGCGAGCAGTTCTTC. Its translation is CASSGTPREGYDGEQFF.

The chain combines TRBV27 with TRBJ1-6; D not resolved. CDR3 length equals 14 residues. V lost 8 bases and J lost 10, with 18 bases in between. From germline, CDR1 is MNHEY and CDR2 SMNVEV (reference sequence). The CDR3 DNA reads TGTGCCAGCGGGTACAGTGGCAGTGGGTCACCCCTCCACTTT. Encoded protein: CASGYSGSGSPLHF.

The chain couples TRBV4-3 to TRBJ2-5, with D unresolved. V lost 3 bases to trimming and J lost 2 bases, with 13 bases between them. The CDR3 consists of 15 residues. The germline V gene has CDR1 LGHNA and CDR2 YSLEER. The CDR3 DNA reads TGCGCCAGCAGCCAGACCACAGCCTCACAAGAGACCCAGTACTTC. This sequence encodes CASSQTTASQETQYF.

This chain uses TRBV7-9 with TRBJ2-7, with 8 nucleotides matching TRBD2. Per germline, CDR1 SEHNR and CDR2 FQNEAQ (reference sequence). This CDR3 has 15 residues. V gave up 5 bases and J gave up 4 bases; unmatched junction bases: 10. The DNA for the CDR3 is TGTGCCAGCAGCCCCAGGAGCGGGGGCGCATACGAGCAGTACTTC. Translating it yields CASSPRSGGAYEQYF.

The chain carries TRBV5-1 and TRBJ2-1, with D unclear. V lost 2 bases to trimming and J lost 12 bases, with 12 bases between them. CDR1 is SGHRS and CDR2 is YFSETQ in the germline V gene. This CDR3 has 12 residues. DNA for the CDR3: TGCGCCAGCAGCTTCAGAGCCCCGCCGCAGTTCTTC. It encodes CASSFRAPPQFF.

The chain carries TRBV14 and TRBJ2-1; TRBD2 matches 8 bases. The V gene's germline CDR1 is SGHDN and CDR2 FVKESK. The CDR3 extends over 17 amino acids. Trimming cost V 1 base and J 1 base; bases outside gene matches: 6. The DNA for the CDR3 is TGTGCCAGCAGCCAAGTGGAGCGGGAGAAGTCCTACAATGAGCAGTTCTTC. This gives the protein CASSQVEREKSYNEQFF.

The rearrangement joins TRBV25-1 to TRBJ2-7, with D tentatively TRBD1 (5 bases). Germline V CDR1 and CDR2: MGHDK, SYGVNS. The length of the CDR3 is 15 residues. V was trimmed by 3 bases and J by 5 bases, leaving 17 bases between them. The CDR3, as DNA: TGTGCCAGCAGTGACCACCAGGGTGCAAGTGACGAGCAGTACTTC. Its protein product is CASSDHQGASDEQYF.

Here the CDR3 DNA reads TGTGCCGTCGGGACAGGGGTTAATGAGCAGTTCTTC. Protein sequence: CAVGTGVNEQFF. The chain has TRBV6-5 and TRBJ2-1, with 10 bases aligning to TRBD1. CDR1 is MNHEY and CDR2 is SVGAGI in the germline V gene. The CDR3 runs to 12 residues. V was clipped by 11 bases and J by 7 bases; unmatched bases: 5.

The V call is TRBV5-1, the J call TRBJ2-7; D is unclear. Germline values: CDR1 SGHRS, CDR2 YFSETQ. The CDR3 is 11 residues long. The germline V and J ends were trimmed by 0 bases and 5 bases, with 3 bases remaining between them. The CDR3 loop reads CASSLGDEQYF. Here the CDR3 DNA reads TGCGCCAGCAGCTTGGGGGACGAGCAGTACTTC.

This sequence joins TRBV14 and TRBJ2-7; D gene ambiguous. Trimming took off 2 bases at V and 2 bases at J, with 4 bases between the two ends. The CDR3 is 12 residues long. Germline values: CDR1 SGHDN, CDR2 FVKESK. CDR3 loop: CASSQNPYEQYF. The CDR3 DNA reads TGTGCCAGCAGCCAAAATCCCTACGAGCAGTACTTC. Filled out from reference TRBV14 and TRBJ2-7, the complete variable domain reads EAGVTQFPSHSVIEKGQTVTLRCDPISGHDNLYWYRRVMGKEIKFLLHFVKESKQDESGMPNNRFLAERTGGTYSTLKVQPAELEDSGVYFCASSQNPYEQYFGPGTRLTVT.

The table lists this clone with a few counts. CDR3 nucleotide sequence: TGTGCCAGCAGTGAAGCGCTTCGGGTTGACCAAAGGGATTCACCCCTCCACTTT. This codes for CASSEALRVDQRDSPLHF. The chain uses TRBV6-1 and TRBJ1-6; D is undetermined. Trimming took 0 bases from V and 8 from J, leaving 20 bases between them. The CDR3 spans 18 residues. Germline V gives CDR1 MNHNS, CDR2 SASEGT.

This clone qualifies as medium-sized. The chain combines TRBV6-6 with TRBJ2-1; D remains unclear. In germline, CDR1 is MNHNY, CDR2 SVGAGI (reference sequence). V was clipped by 2 bases and J by 8 bases, with 4 bases between them. The CDR3 runs 11 residues. For the CDR3, the DNA is TGTGCCAGCAGTTACCCGGATGAGCAGTTCTTC. The encoded protein is CASSYPDEQFF.

V and J are TRBV4-3 and TRBJ1-1; D is perhaps TRBD1 (6 bases). The CDR3 is made up of 15 amino acids. CDR1 LGHNA and CDR2 YSLEER come from the germline V gene. Deletions cut 2 bases from V and 2 bases from J, with 12 bases between. The CDR3: CASSQSTTGNTEAFF. The CDR3 DNA is TGCGCCAGCAGCCAAAGTACGACAGGTAACACTGAAGCTTTCTTT.

The rearrangement links TRBV5-4 to TRBJ1-5, with a weak D call TRBD1 (5 bases). V was shortened by 0 bases and J by 9 bases, with 13 bases between the two germline ends. Per germline, CDR1 SGHNT and CDR2 YYREEE (reference sequence). This CDR3 is 14 amino acids long. The CDR3 here is CASSLDGDPRPQHF. The CDR3 bases are TGTGCCAGCAGCTTGGACGGGGACCCCAGGCCCCAGCATTTT.

J is TRBJ1-2 and V is TRBV4-3; D is possibly TRBD1 (5 bases). V lost 0 bases, J lost 2 bases, and 13 bases lay in between. Germline-derived CDR1 and CDR2 are LGHNA and YSLEER. The CDR3 length is 16 residues. CDR3 sequence: CASSQEGAGMNYGYTF. DNA of the CDR3: TGCGCCAGCAGCCAAGAGGGTGCAGGGATGAACTATGGCTACACCTTC.

This clone was counted a single time. The rearrangement links TRBV29-1 to TRBJ2-4; D is uncertain. The CDR3 is made up of 12 amino acids. The V gene lost 3 bases and the J gene lost 0 bases, with 3 bases spanning the gap. Germline assignment: CDR1 SQVTM and CDR2 ANQGSEA. The CDR3 coding sequence is TGCAGCGTTGAGTTAGCCAAAAACATTCAGTACTTC. Amino acid sequence: CSVELAKNIQYF.

The J gene is TRBJ2-1, the V gene TRBV6-5; a weak D match, TRBD2 (6 bases). Germline V gene lookup returns CDR1 MNHEY and CDR2 SVGAGI. The CDR3 extends over 13 amino acids. The ends were cut back, 5 bases at V and 9 bases at J, with 14 bases in the middle. The CDR3 protein is CASSLGQGGEQFF. CDR3 coding DNA: TGTGCCAGCAGTCTCGGGCAGGGAGGTGAGCAGTTCTTC.